The 27 T cell receptor beta chains presented below share a single source sample, sequenced in a study of blood T cell repertoires in COVID-19 (dated by TCRdb to between 2020 and 2021). The method behind the library was the immunoSEQ multiplex PCR assay. TCRdb obtained this table from immuneACCESS and retained in-frame rearrangements with V and J assigned. These tables miss some clones; where compared with another copy, unresolved V genes account for less than half of the shortfall, and the remainder is unexplained. The sample contains 200,000 to 250,000 clones, about 81% of them found a single time. Around 9% of the sample is taken by the ten largest. The sample comprised PBMCs or T cells enriched from blood (not recorded which). These receptors all stem from a man aged 35 to 55 who had recovered from COVID-19.

The V call is TRBV10-3, the J call TRBJ1-4; perhaps TRBD1 as D (6 bases). Deletions cut 3 bases from V and 8 bases from J, with 10 bases between. CDR1 is ENHRY and CDR2 is SYGVKD in the germline V gene. This CDR3 is 13 amino acids long. CDR3 loop: CAISERDKEKLFF. Written as DNA, the CDR3 is TGTGCCATCAGTGAAAGGGACAAGGAAAAACTGTTTTTT.

The chain uses TRBV24-1 and TRBJ1-2, with TRBD1 matching 9 bases. This CDR3 is built from 14 residues. Per the germline V gene, CDR1 is KGHDR and CDR2 is SFDVKD. Losses at the gene ends were 4 bases for V and 8 bases for J; bases not matched to a gene: 7. Here the CDR3 reads CATSETGQGGGYTF. In DNA form, the CDR3 reads TGTGCCACCAGTGAAACGGGACAGGGTGGCGGCTACACCTTC.

V and J are TRBV29-1 and TRBJ1-1, with D perhaps TRBD1 (5 bases). Per germline, CDR1 SQVTM and CDR2 ANQGSEA. The V end lost 4 bases, the J end lost 1 base, and 16 bases lay between the germline ends. The CDR3 has 15 residues. This CDR3 is CSVGGGGGPNTEAFF. The CDR3 coding sequence is TGCAGCGTTGGGGGGGGAGGAGGGCCGAACACTGAAGCTTTCTTT.

The V call is TRBV7-9, the J call TRBJ2-3, with TRBD2 matching 9 bases. This CDR3 has 16 amino acids. Looked up from germline, CDR1 is SEHNR and CDR2 is FQNEAQ (reference sequence). V shed 5 bases and J 3 bases; nucleotides not matched to a gene: 9. CDR3 sequence reads: CASSPAGGRYTDTQYF. The DNA for the CDR3 is TGTGCCAGCAGCCCGGCGGGGGGGAGGTATACAGATACGCAGTATTTT.

This clone has only one observation. As DNA, the CDR3 is TGTGCCTGGAGTGTTCAGGGGCGGTCCTATGGCTACACCTTC. It codes for CAWSVQGRSYGYTF. This chain links TRBV30 with TRBJ1-2, with D perhaps TRBD1 (6 bases). The CDR3 consists of 14 residues. V was trimmed by 0 bases and J by 4 bases, leaving 12 bases between them. Germline values: CDR1 GTSNPN, CDR2 SVGIG (reference sequence).

The chain links TRBV2 to TRBJ1-2; no clear D gene. The CDR3 extends over 14 amino acids. CDR1 is SNHLY and CDR2 is FYNNEI in the germline V gene. Trimming stripped 2 bases from V and 10 bases from J, with 17 bases between. The CDR3 region is CASSEQSPVPPYTF. Here the CDR3 DNA reads TGTGCCAGCAGTGAACAGTCCCCTGTCCCTCCCTACACCTTC.

The genes are TRBV24-1 and TRBJ1-6; the D gene is possibly TRBD1 (6 bases). CDR3 size: 13 residues. Trimming left V 9 bases short and J 6 bases short, with 11 bases between. CDR1 is KGHDR, CDR2 SFDVKD, per germline. This chain's CDR3 is CATQRTANSPLHF. CDR3 sequence (DNA): TGTGCCACCCAAAGGACAGCTAATTCACCCCTCCACTTT.

The gene calls are TRBV12-3 or TRBV12-4 and TRBJ1-2; D possibly corresponds to TRBD1 (6 bases). CDR3 length: 13 amino acids. Trimming left V 6 bases short and J 4 bases short, with 12 bases between. CDR3 sequence: CASSLTGTYGYTF. The CDR3 DNA reads TGTGCCAGCAGCCTTACAGGGACCTATGGCTACACCTTC.

This chain links TRBV12-2 with TRBJ1-1; the listed D gene, TRBD1, was not tested against the DNA. TRBV12-2 is marked as a pseudogene. This CDR3 comprises 15 residues. CDR3 sequence (DNA): TGTGCAAGTCGCCCCAATATGACAGAGAACACTGAAGCTTTCTTT. It is translated as CASRPNMTENTEAFF.

This clone was seen just once. This sequence joins TRBV3-1 (or the pseudogene TRBV3-2) and TRBJ2-1, with D possibly matching TRBD2 (6 bases). The length of the CDR3 is 16 residues. V was clipped by 4 bases and J by 4 bases, with 17 bases between them. Germline V gene data show CDR1 as LGHDT and CDR2 as YNNKEL (reference sequence). The CDR3 region is CASSPVGGVRYNEQFF. In DNA, the CDR3 is TGTGCCAGCAGCCCAGTCGGGGGAGTGAGGTACAATGAGCAGTTCTTC.

The chain employs TRBV18 and TRBJ1-1; 8 bases are shared with TRBD1. Germline trimming cut 8 bases from V and 4 bases from J; bases unmatched to any gene: 6. The length of the CDR3 is 13 residues. Germline V gene data show CDR1 as KGHSH and CDR2 as LQKENI. In DNA form, the CDR3 reads TGTGCCAGCACCGGGGACAGGAGCACTGAAGCTTTCTTT. This translates into CASTGDRSTEAFF.

In this sample, this clone turned up once. This CDR3 is CASSQEGSSGGAYVGEQFF. The CDR3 nucleotides are TGCGCCAGCAGCCAAGAGGGATCCAGCGGGGGGGCCTATGTCGGTGAGCAGTTCTTC. This sequence joins TRBV4-1 and TRBJ2-1, with 10 bases aligning to TRBD2. CDR1 and CDR2 (germline): MGHRA, YSYEKL. The V segment lost 0 bases and the J segment 9 bases; nucleotides outside the gene matches: 17. CDR3 length: 19 amino acids.

The gene calls are TRBV9 and TRBJ2-1; TRBD2 agrees at 9 bases. V was pared by 0 bases and J by 0 bases, with 16 bases of the junction left unmatched. This CDR3 is built from 21 residues. Germline loops: CDR1 SGDLS, CDR2 YYNGEE. The CDR3 DNA follows: TGTGCCAGCAGCGTAGGAAACAGCGGGAGGACAACTAGAAGCTCCTACAATGAGCAGTTCTTC. Encoded protein: CASSVGNSGRTTRSSYNEQFF.

The J gene is TRBJ1-1, the V gene TRBV5-8, with D possibly TRBD1 on 5 matching bases. The CDR3 contains 15 residues. The germline V and J ends were trimmed by 1 base and 1 base, with 11 bases remaining between them. Germline loops: CDR1 SGHTS, CDR2 YDEGEE. The CDR3 region is CASSLRAGTNTEAFF. The DNA for the CDR3 is TGTGCCAGCAGCTTGCGTGCGGGGACGAACACTGAAGCTTTCTTT.

The chain joins TRBV2 to TRBJ2-2; the D gene is possibly TRBD1 (5 bases). Trimming cost V 6 bases and J 2 bases, with 10 bases left between them. CDR3 size: 14 residues. From germline, CDR1 is SNHLY and CDR2 FYNNEI. The CDR3 sequence is CASSNRLNTGELFF. The CDR3 nucleotides read TGTGCCAGCAGCAACAGGTTAAACACCGGGGAGCTGTTTTTT.

This sequence joins TRBV19 and TRBJ2-5, with 8 bases lining up with TRBD1. CDR1 LNHDA and CDR2 SQIVND come from the germline V gene (reference sequence). This CDR3 contains 15 residues. J gave up 6 bases and V 4 bases, and 10 bases lay outside the gene matches. The CDR3 here is CASSTKDREEQTQYF. The CDR3 region has the DNA TGTGCCAGTAGTACCAAGGACAGGGAAGAACAGACCCAGTACTTC. Full variable domain (rest looked up from reference TRBV19 and TRBJ2-5): DGGITQSPKYLFRKEGQNVTLSCEQNLNHDAMYWYRQDPGQGLRLIYYSQIVNDFQKGDIAEGYSVSREKKESFPLTVTSAQKNPTAFYLCASSTKDREEQTQYFGPGTRLLVL.

The V and J genes are TRBV9 and TRBJ2-2; 10 bases are shared with TRBD2. CDR3 length equals 17 residues. Germline values: CDR1 SGDLS, CDR2 YYNGEE. Trimming removed 4 bases from V and 2 bases from J; junction bases left unmatched: 8. The CDR3 DNA follows: TGTGCCAGCAGCCAACCTCTAGCGGGGGCTAACACCGGGGAGCTGTTTTTT. Translation: CASSQPLAGANTGELFF.

DNA of the CDR3: TGTGCCACCTCCCGCGGCTACGAGCAGTACTTC. It encodes CATSRGYEQYF. The rearrangement uses TRBV24-1 and TRBJ2-7, with unresolved D. V was shortened by 9 bases and J by 3 bases, with 8 bases between the two germline ends. The CDR3 is made up of 11 amino acids. Germline loops: CDR1 KGHDR, CDR2 SFDVKD.

The rearrangement uses TRBV25-1 and TRBJ1-1, with D possibly TRBD1 on 5 matching bases. Deletions cut 4 bases from V and 5 bases from J, with 11 bases between. Germline loops: CDR1 MGHDK, CDR2 SYGVNS. This CDR3 contains 13 residues. This CDR3 is CASSALGGTEAFF. The CDR3 bases are TGTGCCAGCAGTGCCCTGGGGGGAACTGAAGCTTTCTTT.

V usage is TRBV5-1 and J usage is TRBJ2-1, with D perhaps TRBD1 (6 bases). CDR3 length: 16 amino acids. V lost 0 bases and J 1 base, leaving 11 bases between the germline ends. Germline V gene data show CDR1 as SGHRS and CDR2 as YFSETQ. The CDR3 loop reads CASSLGSGTSYNEQFF. The CDR3 region has the DNA TGCGCCAGCAGCTTGGGGTCCGGGACATCCTACAATGAGCAGTTCTTC.

This clone was recorded many times. Other nucleotide sequences from this sample produce the same CDR3. V and J are TRBV5-1 and TRBJ2-7; TRBD1 might be the D (5 bases). Germline lookup yields CDR1 SGHRS and CDR2 YFSETQ. This CDR3 is 15 amino acids long. V was pared by 4 bases and J by 0 bases, with 14 bases between. CDR3 loop: CASSLTVLSSYEQYF. For the CDR3, the DNA is TGCGCCAGCAGCCTGACAGTTCTCTCCTCCTACGAGCAGTACTTC.

The chain couples TRBV5-1 to TRBJ1-3; D might be TRBD1 (6 bases). The V gene's germline CDR1 is SGHRS and CDR2 YFSETQ. The CDR3 is made up of 14 amino acids. The V end was cut by 5 bases, the J end by 0 bases, with 9 bases between. CDR3 residues: CASREQGSGNTIYF. CDR3 bases: TGCGCCAGCAGGGAACAGGGCTCTGGAAACACCATATATTTT.

V usage is TRBV6-5 and J usage is TRBJ2-4, with TRBD1 matching 8 bases. The CDR3 runs to 15 residues. Germline V CDR1 and CDR2: MNHEY, SVGAGI. With V trimmed by 7 bases and J by 3 bases, 8 bases remained unmatched. The CDR3 loop reads CASTGTGLGKNIQYF. The DNA of the CDR3 is TGTGCCAGCACTGGGACAGGACTGGGCAAAAACATTCAGTACTTC.

The J gene is TRBJ2-3, the V gene TRBV11-1, with 9 nucleotides matching TRBD1. The CDR3 loop spans 15 amino acids. Trimming took 6 bases from V and 3 from J; bases not matched to a gene: 7. CDR1 is SGHAT, CDR2 FQDESV, per germline (reference sequence). For the CDR3, the DNA is TGTGCCAGCAGACAAACAGGGGGCAGAACAGATACGCAGTATTTT. Amino acid sequence: CASRQTGGRTDTQYF.

The J gene is TRBJ2-5, the V gene TRBV7-8; 10 nucleotides line up with TRBD1. The trim removed 2 bases at V and 0 bases at J, leaving 6 bases unmatched. This CDR3 spans 17 amino acids. Germline CDR1 and CDR2: SGHVS and FQNEAQ. CDR3 sequence: CASSLRDRGLYQETQYF. CDR3 DNA: TGTGCCAGCAGCTTACGGGACAGGGGATTGTACCAAGAGACCCAGTACTTC.

This clone was observed once. This sequence joins TRBV5-4 and TRBJ2-5, with D possibly TRBD2 on 7 matching bases. This CDR3 contains 15 residues. In germline, CDR1 is SGHNT, CDR2 YYREEE (reference sequence). V was shortened by 3 bases and J by 5 bases, with 17 bases between the two germline ends. The CDR3 nucleotides read TGTGCCAGCAGCTCCCCCGTGGGGGGGCGGGAGACCCAGTACTTC. This codes for CASSSPVGGRETQYF.

The V call is TRBV5-1, the J call TRBJ1-3, with 7 bases that match TRBD1. Germline CDR1 and CDR2: SGHRS and YFSETQ. The CDR3 sequence is 15 residues long. V shed 5 bases and J 0 bases; nucleotides not matched to a gene: 5. CDR3 DNA: TGCGCCAGCAGTTCGGACAGGTCCTCTGGAAACACCATATATTTT. Protein: CASSSDRSSGNTIYF.